This entry describes one TCR beta chain. This entry belongs to a study of CD8+ T cells in alopecia areata. cDNA reverse transcribed from extracted RNA served as the sequencing template. Clones were read by immunoSEQ multiplex PCR, and TCRdb kept only the in-frame ones, dropping some. Among about 160,000 clones, approximately 65% were seen once, and the ten largest hold roughly 0.91%. The CDR3 totals 17 residues. Germline trimming cut 2 bases from V and 4 bases from J; bases unmatched to any gene: 8. The germline gives CDR1 GTSNPN, CDR2 SVGIG (reference sequence). As to treatment: oral pan-JAK inhibitor, 5-10 mg twice daily.

The TCR was taken from a human donor with alopecia areata. V and J are TRBV30 and TRBJ2-5, with 15 bases identical to TRBD2. The starting material was CD4+ T cells sorted from blood, obtained at week 4, from a patient treated with tofacitinib. CDR3 protein: CAWSIGLAGGPGETQYF. CDR3 bases: TGTGCCTGGAGTATTGGACTAGCGGGGGGGCCTGGAGAGACCCAGTACTTC.